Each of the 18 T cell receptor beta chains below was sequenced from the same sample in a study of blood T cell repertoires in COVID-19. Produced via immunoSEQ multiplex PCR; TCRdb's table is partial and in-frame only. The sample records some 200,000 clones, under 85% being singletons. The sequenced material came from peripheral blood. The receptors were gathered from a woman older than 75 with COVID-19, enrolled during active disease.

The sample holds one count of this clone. This CDR3 reads CASSFPGGEDTGELFF. Here the CDR3 DNA reads TGTGCCAGCAGTTTCCCAGGCGGGGAGGACACCGGGGAGCTGTTTTTT. The gene calls are TRBV28 and TRBJ2-2, with TRBD2 as a possible D gene (6 bases). CDR1 and CDR2 from the germline V gene are MDHEN and SYDVKM. CDR3 length: 16 amino acids. Trimming stripped 3 bases from V and 3 bases from J, with 14 bases between.

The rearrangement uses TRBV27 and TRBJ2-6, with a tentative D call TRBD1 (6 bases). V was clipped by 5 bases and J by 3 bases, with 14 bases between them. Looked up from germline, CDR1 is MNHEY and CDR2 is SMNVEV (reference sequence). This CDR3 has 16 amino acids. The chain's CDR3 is CASSTIQGFGANVLTF. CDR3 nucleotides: TGTGCCAGCAGTACCATTCAGGGGTTTGGGGCCAACGTCCTGACTTTC. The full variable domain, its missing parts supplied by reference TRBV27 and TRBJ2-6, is EAQVTQNPRYLITVTGKKLTVTCSQNMNHEYMSWYRQDPGLGLRQIYYSMNVEVTDKGDVPEGYKVSRKEKRNFPLILESPSPNQTSLYFCASSTIQGFGANVLTFGAGSRLTVL.

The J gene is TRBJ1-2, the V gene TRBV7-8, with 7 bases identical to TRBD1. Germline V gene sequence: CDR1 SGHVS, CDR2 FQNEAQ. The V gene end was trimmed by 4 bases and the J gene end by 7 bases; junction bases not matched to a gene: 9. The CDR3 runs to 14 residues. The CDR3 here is CASSSQGWGGGYTF. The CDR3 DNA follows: TGTGCCAGCAGCTCACAGGGGTGGGGTGGTGGCTACACCTTC. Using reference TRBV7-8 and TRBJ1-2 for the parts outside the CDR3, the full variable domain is GAGVSQSPRYKVAKRGQDVALRCDPISGHVSLFWYQQALGQGPEFLTYFQNEAQLDKSGLPSDRFFAERPEGSVSTLKIQRTQQEDSAVYLCASSSQGWGGGYTFGSGTRLTVV.

The CDR3 nucleotides are TGTGCCAGCAGCTTACTGGGAGGGACTGAAGCTTTCTTT. Amino acids: CASSLLGGTEAFF. The chain couples TRBV11-1 to TRBJ1-1; D call uncertain. V lost 2 bases and J lost 5, with 9 bases in between. CDR1 and CDR2 from the germline V gene are SGHAT and FQDESV (reference sequence). CDR3 length: 13 amino acids.

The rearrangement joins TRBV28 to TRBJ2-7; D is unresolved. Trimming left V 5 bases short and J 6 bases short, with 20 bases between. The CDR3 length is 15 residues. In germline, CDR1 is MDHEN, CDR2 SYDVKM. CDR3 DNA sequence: TGTGCCAGCAGTCCCCCCGACCGATCCACGGGCGAGCAGTACTTC. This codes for CASSPPDRSTGEQYF.

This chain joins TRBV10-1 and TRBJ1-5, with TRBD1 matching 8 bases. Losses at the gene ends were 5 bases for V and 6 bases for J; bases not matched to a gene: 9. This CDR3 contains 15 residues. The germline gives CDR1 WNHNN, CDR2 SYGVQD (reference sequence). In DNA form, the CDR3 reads TGCGCCAGCAGTAGACAGGGGCTAATCCTTCAGCCCCAGCATTTT. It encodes CASSRQGLILQPQHF.

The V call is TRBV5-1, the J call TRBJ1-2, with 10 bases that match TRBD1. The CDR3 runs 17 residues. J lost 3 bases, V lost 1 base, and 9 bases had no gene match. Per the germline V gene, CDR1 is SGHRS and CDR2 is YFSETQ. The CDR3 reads CASSLLGQGSGDYGYTF. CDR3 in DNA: TGCGCCAGCAGCTTGTTGGGACAGGGGAGCGGGGACTATGGCTACACCTTC. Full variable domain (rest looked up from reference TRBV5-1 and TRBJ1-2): KAGVTQTPRYLIKTRGQQVTLSCSPISGHRSVSWYQQTPGQGLQFLFEYFSETQRNKGNFPGRFSGRQFSNSRSEMNVSTLELGDSALYLCASSLLGQGSGDYGYTFGSGTRLTVV.

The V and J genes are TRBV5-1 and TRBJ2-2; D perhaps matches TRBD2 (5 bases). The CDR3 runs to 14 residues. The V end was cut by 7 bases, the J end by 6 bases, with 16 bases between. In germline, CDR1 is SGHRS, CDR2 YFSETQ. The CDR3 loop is CASSLGRGPGELFF. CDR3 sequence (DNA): TGCGCCAGCTCCCTCGGCAGAGGGCCCGGGGAGCTGTTTTTT.

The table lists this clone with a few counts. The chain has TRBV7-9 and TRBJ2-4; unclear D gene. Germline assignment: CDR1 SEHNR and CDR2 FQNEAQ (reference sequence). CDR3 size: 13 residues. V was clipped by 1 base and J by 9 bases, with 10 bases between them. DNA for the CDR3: TGTGCCAGCAGCTTAGACGGGTTAGGCATTCAGTACTTC. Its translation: CASSLDGLGIQYF. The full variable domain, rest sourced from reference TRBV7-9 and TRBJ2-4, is DTGVSQNPRHKITKRGQNVTFRCDPISEHNRLYWYRQTLGQGPEFLTYFQNEAQLEKSRLLSDRFSAERPKGSFSTLEIQRTEQGDSAMYLCASSLDGLGIQYFGAGTRLSVL.

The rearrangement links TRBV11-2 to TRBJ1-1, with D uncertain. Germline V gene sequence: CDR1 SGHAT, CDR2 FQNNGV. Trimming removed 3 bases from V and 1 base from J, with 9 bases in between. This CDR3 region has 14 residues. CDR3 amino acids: CASSFLTENTEAFF. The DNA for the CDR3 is TGTGCCAGCAGCTTTTTAACAGAGAACACTGAAGCTTTCTTT.

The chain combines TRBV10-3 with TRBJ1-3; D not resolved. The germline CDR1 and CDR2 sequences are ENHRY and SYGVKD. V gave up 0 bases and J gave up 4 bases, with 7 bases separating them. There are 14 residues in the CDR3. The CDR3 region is CAISESTRGNTIYF. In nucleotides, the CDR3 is TGTGCCATCAGTGAGTCGACACGGGGAAACACCATATATTTT.

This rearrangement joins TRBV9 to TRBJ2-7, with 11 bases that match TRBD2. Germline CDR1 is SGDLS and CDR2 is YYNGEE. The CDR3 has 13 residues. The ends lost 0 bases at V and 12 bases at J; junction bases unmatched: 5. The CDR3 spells CASSVATSGSLYF. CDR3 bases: TGTGCCAGCAGCGTAGCTACTAGCGGGAGTTTGTACTTC.

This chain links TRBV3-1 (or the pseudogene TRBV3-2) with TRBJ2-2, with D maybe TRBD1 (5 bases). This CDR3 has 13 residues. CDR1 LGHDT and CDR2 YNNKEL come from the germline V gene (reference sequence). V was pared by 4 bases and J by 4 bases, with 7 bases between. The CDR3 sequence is CASSRTPTGELFF. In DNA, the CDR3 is TGTGCCAGCAGCCGGACACCCACCGGGGAGCTGTTTTTT.

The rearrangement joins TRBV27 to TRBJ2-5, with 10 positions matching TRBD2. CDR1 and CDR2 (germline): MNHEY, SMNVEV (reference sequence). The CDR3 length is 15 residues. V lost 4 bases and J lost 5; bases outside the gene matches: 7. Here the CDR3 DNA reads TGTGCCAGCAGTTCCAATAGCGGGAGGTTGGAGACCCAGTACTTC. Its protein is CASSSNSGRLETQYF.

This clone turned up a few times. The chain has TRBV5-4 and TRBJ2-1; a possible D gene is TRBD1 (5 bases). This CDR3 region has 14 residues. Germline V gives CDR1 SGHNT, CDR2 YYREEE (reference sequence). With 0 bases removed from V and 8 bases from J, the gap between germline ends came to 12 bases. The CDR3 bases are TGTGCCAGCAGCTTGGGGAACCAGGGATATGAGCAGTTCTTC. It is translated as CASSLGNQGYEQFF.

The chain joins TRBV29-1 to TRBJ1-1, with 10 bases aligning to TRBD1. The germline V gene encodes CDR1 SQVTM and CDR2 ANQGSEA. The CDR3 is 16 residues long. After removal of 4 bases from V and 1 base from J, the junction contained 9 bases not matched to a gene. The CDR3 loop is CSVVLGQGSWNTEAFF. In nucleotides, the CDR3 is TGCAGCGTTGTCCTGGGACAGGGGTCCTGGAACACTGAAGCTTTCTTT.

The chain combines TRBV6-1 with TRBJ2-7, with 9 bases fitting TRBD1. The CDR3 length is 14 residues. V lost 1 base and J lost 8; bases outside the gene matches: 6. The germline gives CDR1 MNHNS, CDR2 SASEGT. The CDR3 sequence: CASSEGTGDKKQYF. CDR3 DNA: TGTGCCAGCAGTGAAGGGACAGGGGATAAGAAGCAGTACTTC.

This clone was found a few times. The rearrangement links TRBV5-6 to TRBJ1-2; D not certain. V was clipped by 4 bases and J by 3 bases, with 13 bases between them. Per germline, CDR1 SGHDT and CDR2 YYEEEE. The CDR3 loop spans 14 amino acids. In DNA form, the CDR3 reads TGTGCCAGCAGCATGGTCCGGGTAGACTATGGCTACACCTTC. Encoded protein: CASSMVRVDYGYTF.